The 20 T cell receptor beta chains below were found in one sample sequenced in a study of neurological immune-mediated disorders. TCRdb reprocessed the 5' RACE reads via MiXCR and lists one record per CDR3 protein. The sample holds under 90,000 distinct CDR3 sequences, 10% seen once. Time point given: longitudinal time-point 1 (baseline). The sample consisted of PBMCs. All receptors come from a man between 25 and 39 years old in good health.

This clonotype was observed at least ten times. The V gene is TRBV13, the J gene TRBJ2-1; TRBD2 is a possible D gene (5 bases). V was cut by 5 bases and J by 5 bases, with 19 bases left in between. There are 16 residues in the CDR3. Germline lookup yields CDR1 PRHDT and CDR2 FYEKMQ (reference sequence). CDR3 bases: TGTGCCAGCAGCCCTTCCCTGGGCGGGCGAGACAATGAGCAGTTCTTC. It specifies CASSPSLGGRDNEQFF.

At least ten counts were recorded for this clonotype. The chain has TRBV10-3 and TRBJ1-2; D gene ambiguous. V lost 0 bases and J lost 8, with 10 bases in between. Germline loops: CDR1 ENHRY, CDR2 SYGVKD. This CDR3 is built from 13 residues. The CDR3 region has the DNA TGTGCCATCAGTGAGTCTGAAGGAAGAGGCTACACCTTC. This translates into CAISESEGRGYTF.

This clonotype occurred many times. The chain couples TRBV27 to TRBJ2-7; D is unresolved. Trimming removed 6 bases at V and 1 base at J, with 10 bases between. CDR3 length: 13 amino acids. Germline CDR1 MNHEY, CDR2 SMNVEV (reference sequence). In nucleotides, the CDR3 is TGTGCCAGCAGCCCCGAATCTTCCTACGAGCAGTACTTC. This gives the protein CASSPESSYEQYF.

This clonotype appeared many times. The V call is TRBV29-1, the J call TRBJ2-7, with D unresolved. Germline CDR1 and CDR2: SQVTM and ANQGSEA. V lost 0 bases, J lost 2 bases, and 5 bases lay in between. CDR3 size: 12 residues. This CDR3 reads CSVEEGTYEQYF. CDR3 coding DNA: TGCAGCGTTGAAGAGGGTACCTACGAGCAGTACTTC.

This clonotype occurred many times. CDR3 protein: CSAVQGAEQYF. The CDR3, as DNA: TGCAGTGCCGTACAGGGGGCCGAGCAGTACTTC. The V call is TRBV20-1, the J call TRBJ2-7; 9 nucleotides line up with TRBD1. Germline values: CDR1 DFQATT, CDR2 SNEGSKA (reference sequence). This CDR3 has 11 residues. The J segment lost 6 bases and the V segment lost 6 bases, leaving 3 bases of the junction unmatched.

This clonotype was counted at least ten times. The V gene is TRBV5-1, the J gene TRBJ2-3, with a weak D call TRBD1 (6 bases). This CDR3 region has 17 residues. Germline CDR1 reads SGHRS; CDR2 reads YFSETQ. Trimming took 3 bases from V and 3 from J, leaving 20 bases between them. CDR3 sequence: CASSWDVQGRGTDTQYF. Written as DNA, the CDR3 is TGCGCCAGCAGCTGGGATGTCCAGGGAAGGGGGACAGATACGCAGTATTTT. The entire variable domain, with the rest obtained from reference TRBV5-1 and TRBJ2-3, is as follows: KAGVTQTPRYLIKTRGQQVTLSCSPISGHRSVSWYQQTPGQGLQFLFEYFSETQRNKGNFPGRFSGRQFSNSRSEMNVSTLELGDSALYLCASSWDVQGRGTDTQYFGPGTRLTVL.

In its sample, this clonotype was seen many times. The chain's CDR3 is CASSLGDTGTDTQYF. The CDR3 DNA reads as TGTGCCAGCAGTTTAGGGGATACGGGCACAGATACGCAGTATTTT. V usage is TRBV12-3 or TRBV12-4 and J usage is TRBJ2-3; D unclear. With 1 base removed from V and 1 base from J, the gap between germline ends came to 9 bases. CDR3 length: 15 amino acids.

The sample holds many counts of this clonotype. This sequence joins TRBV7-9 and TRBJ1-1; maybe TRBD1 (6 bases). V lost 3 bases, J lost 5 bases, and 10 bases lay in between. CDR3 length: 13 residues. Germline values: CDR1 SEHNR, CDR2 FQNEAQ (reference sequence). The CDR3 nucleotides are TGTGCCAGCAGCTTGGGGGCGCGGACTGAAGCTTTCTTT. Its translation is CASSLGARTEAFF.

The rearrangement uses TRBV5-6 and TRBJ2-2, with D unclear. Germline V gene data show CDR1 as SGHDT and CDR2 as YYEEEE. This CDR3 has 16 residues. Trimming removed 1 base at V and 4 bases at J, with 14 bases between. CDR3 nucleotides: TGTGCCAGCAGCTTGTTTTTAGCTTGGGCCACCGGGGAGCTGTTTTTT. The encoded protein is CASSLFLAWATGELFF.

This clonotype showed up many times. This chain links TRBV15 with TRBJ2-3, with TRBD2 matching 7 bases. CDR1 and CDR2 (germline): LNHNV, YYDKDF (reference sequence). J gave up 0 bases and V 3 bases, and 6 bases lay outside the gene matches. The CDR3 totals 16 residues. The CDR3: CATSSLADISTDTQYF. The CDR3 DNA reads as TGTGCCACCAGCAGTCTAGCGGACATCAGCACAGATACGCAGTATTTT.

This clonotype has a count of ten or more. This sequence joins TRBV5-1 and TRBJ2-1; D is uncertain. V dropped 1 base and J dropped 6 bases, with 11 bases sitting between them. Germline V gene sequence: CDR1 SGHRS, CDR2 YFSETQ. The CDR3 is made up of 14 amino acids. This CDR3 is CASSLQTLGNEQFF. The CDR3 DNA reads as TGCGCCAGCAGCTTGCAGACACTGGGCAATGAGCAGTTCTTC.

This clonotype has at least ten counts. This sequence joins TRBV27 and TRBJ2-3, with D perhaps matching TRBD1 (6 bases). The CDR3 is 13 residues long. CDR1 and CDR2 (germline): MNHEY, SMNVEV (reference sequence). V was clipped by 6 bases and J by 2 bases, with 9 bases between them. The CDR3 region has the DNA TGTGCCAGCAGGACAGGCTCCACAGATACGCAGTATTTT. It encodes CASRTGSTDTQYF.

Only a few counts were recorded for this clonotype. The chain couples TRBV12-3 or TRBV12-4 to TRBJ2-1; 7 bases are shared with TRBD1. Trimming removed 2 bases from V and 6 bases from J; junction bases left unmatched: 4. This CDR3 is 14 amino acids long. The CDR3 reads CASSLSTGVNEQFF. CDR3 sequence (DNA): TGTGCCAGCAGTTTAAGTACAGGGGTCAATGAGCAGTTCTTC.

The table lists this clonotype with many counts. CDR3 DNA: TGTGCCAGCAGTTTTACGAGGGGTTCTGGAAACACCATATATTTT. It encodes CASSFTRGSGNTIYF. This chain connects TRBV12-3 or TRBV12-4 to TRBJ1-3; D possibly corresponds to TRBD1 (5 bases). V lost 3 bases, J lost 1 base, and 10 bases lay in between. CDR3 length: 15 amino acids.

This clonotype was observed many times. This chain connects TRBV7-2 to TRBJ2-1; TRBD2 is a possible D gene (5 bases). This CDR3 spans 18 amino acids. The germline V gene encodes CDR1 SGHTA and CDR2 FQGNSA. V lost 1 base to trimming and J lost 4 bases, with 20 bases between them. The CDR3 here is CASSLGVRLNLRYNEQFF. The CDR3 DNA reads as TGTGCCAGCAGCTTAGGGGTACGACTAAATCTTAGGTACAATGAGCAGTTCTTC.

Comment on this clonotype: Germline and junction disagree at one end, which may indicate a read error. This sequence joins TRBV11-1 and TRBJ1-1; weak D call: TRBD1 (5 bases). CDR3 length equals 17 residues. Germline CDR1 and CDR2: SGHAT and FQDESV (reference sequence). CDR3 protein: CASSLLGRGAVNTEAFF. The CDR3 DNA sequence: TGTGCCAGCAGCTTATTGGGACGGGGTGCGGTGAACACCGAAGCTTTCTTT. The full variable domain, completed using reference TRBV11-1 and TRBJ1-1, is EAEVAQSPRYKITEKSQAVAFWCDPISGHATLYWYRQILGQGPELLVQFQDESVVDDSQLPKDRFSAERLKGVDSTLKIQPAELGDSAMYLCASSLLGRGAVNTEAFFGQGTRLTVV.

The sample holds many counts of this clonotype. The rearrangement joins TRBV7-2 to TRBJ2-5, with TRBD1 identical over 10 bases. Germline trimming cut 5 bases from V and 4 bases from J; bases unmatched to any gene: 1. Germline CDR1 SGHTA, CDR2 FQGNSA. The CDR3 is made up of 13 amino acids. The CDR3 is CASSRTGGETQYF. CDR3 sequence (DNA): TGTGCCAGCAGCCGGACAGGGGGAGAGACCCAGTACTTC.

This clonotype has at least ten counts. The V and J genes are TRBV5-1 and TRBJ1-3, with unresolved D. V was cut by 0 bases and J by 2 bases, with 9 bases left in between. Per the germline V gene, CDR1 is SGHRS and CDR2 is YFSETQ. The CDR3 has 15 amino acids. The chain's CDR3 is CASSLGPGAGNTIYF. In nucleotides, the CDR3 is TGCGCCAGCAGCTTGGGACCCGGCGCTGGAAACACCATATATTTT.

This clonotype has at least ten counts. This rearrangement joins TRBV6-1 to TRBJ1-1; no definite D call. This CDR3 is 14 amino acids long. Germline loops: CDR1 MNHNS, CDR2 SASEGT. Deletions cut 4 bases from V and 1 base from J, with 10 bases between. CDR3 loop: CASSAYQANTEAFF. CDR3 nucleotides: TGTGCCAGCAGTGCCTATCAAGCGAACACTGAAGCTTTCTTT.

This clonotype was counted ten times or more. The V and J genes are TRBV4-1 and TRBJ2-5, with 12 bases lining up with TRBD2. The V and J ends lost 1 base and 5 bases, in that order; junction bases with no gene match: 5. The CDR3 has 16 amino acids. Germline V CDR1 and CDR2: MGHRA, YSYEKL. The CDR3 DNA reads as TGCGCCAGCAGCCAAGGAGCGCTAGCGGGAGGGGAGACCCAGTACTTC. Translation gives CASSQGALAGGETQYF.